There are a few counts of the clone carrying this T cell receptor beta chain. This specimen comes from a study of CD8 T cells in Susac syndrome. The CDR3 consists of 14 residues. In germline, CDR1 is DFQATT, CDR2 SNEGSKA (reference sequence). V lost 1 base and J 4 bases, leaving 11 bases between the germline ends. Random-hexamer reverse transcription was applied to roughly 0.45 to 1 ug RNA. MiXCR, applied by TCRdb to the immunoSEQ multiplex PCR reads, yields one record per CDR3 protein. The data contain roughly 250,000 distinct CDR3 sequences, about 96% of them singletons. This sequence joins TRBV20-1 and TRBJ2-1, with D uncertain. The specimen was CD4+ T cells from PBMCs. The clonotype was recovered from a human donor with Susac syndrome. The CDR3 sequence: CSARGLVGYNEQFF. The CDR3 coding sequence is TGCAGTGCTAGAGGTCTAGTTGGGTACAATGAGCAGTTCTTC.